This record covers a single T cell receptor beta chain. Primers: 60 Vbeta forward and 13 Jbeta reverse. TCRdb keeps only in-frame clones here, not all; method: immunoSEQ multiplex PCR. The sample consists of approximately 160,000 clones, 83% of them appearing once. The data belong to a study of cytomegalovirus exposure and HLA in healthy donors. Germline CDR1 LNHDA, CDR2 SQIVND (reference sequence). This CDR3 is built from 14 residues. V was cut by 8 bases and J by 4 bases, with 18 bases left in between. The TCR sequence derives from a man in his forties or fifties in good health and CMV-seropositive. The V and J genes are TRBV19 and TRBJ2-7; D is perhaps TRBD2 (5 bases). The sequencing sample was made of PBMCs. This CDR3 reads CASALRAGRYEQYF. In nucleotides, the CDR3 is TGTGCCAGTGCCCTGAGGGCGGGTAGATACGAGCAGTACTTC.